This T cell receptor (beta chain) was sequenced in a study of identical twins. General study points: Analyses of zero insertions could be partly confounded by invariant MAIT and iNKT cells.

With respect to this clonotype: Antigen specificity is unknown. The junction does not match germline at one end; this may be a read error.

Germline V gene data show CDR1 as MNHEY and CDR2 as SVGAGI. The CDR3 is 16 amino acids. TCRdb analysed the 5' RACE reads with MiXCR anew, one entry per CDR3 protein. The sample carries approximately 170 distinct CDR3 sequences, more than 60% recorded once. This sequence originates from a woman aged 18-35 years in good health. This table probably holds off-target reads from a library built for another chain. This rearrangement joins TRBV6-5 to TRBJ1-1; D remains ambiguous. Sequences were obtained from CD4+ T cells sorted from blood. The CDR3, as DNA: TGTGCCAGCAGTTACAGAGCAGGAGTTATGAACACTAAAGCTTCCTTT. Protein: CASSYRAGVMNTKASF.